This entry lists 4 T cell receptor beta chains sequenced from one sample in a study of T cell repertoires in ileal Crohn's disease. Time point indicated: inflamed ileum from the surgical specimen. Produced via immunoSEQ multiplex PCR; TCRdb's table is partial and in-frame only. This sample has about 6,600 clones, with around 86% found just once. The sample taken for sequencing was ileal tissue. Receptors were obtained from an adult with Crohn's disease.

The rearrangement uses TRBV10-1 and TRBJ2-1, with a tentative D call TRBD1 (5 bases). V gave up 2 bases and J gave up 2 bases, with 16 bases separating them. This CDR3 has 17 amino acids. Germline V gives CDR1 WNHNN, CDR2 SYGVQD (reference sequence). The CDR3 sequence: CASSERQGWSTYNEQFF. The CDR3 DNA sequence: TGCGCCAGCAGTGAGAGGCAGGGTTGGAGTACCTACAATGAGCAGTTCTTC.

This clone has more than one count but fewer than ten. V usage is TRBV28 and J usage is TRBJ1-2; D might be TRBD1 (5 bases). The CDR3 length is 10 residues. CDR1 and CDR2 from the germline V gene are MDHEN and SYDVKM. DNA of the CDR3: TGTGCTACTGGAGGGACCGGCTACACCTTC. Amino acids: CATGGTGYTF.

J is TRBJ2-3 and V is TRBV2; 7 bases map to TRBD2. V lost 6 bases to trimming and J lost 6 bases; unmatched junction nucleotides: 3. Germline assignment: CDR1 SNHLY and CDR2 FYNNEI. The CDR3 is made up of 12 amino acids. The CDR3 region is CASRAGVDTQYF. CDR3 DNA: TGTGCCAGCAGGGCGGGGGTGGATACGCAGTATTTT.

The genes are TRBV5-1 and TRBJ2-3; D unresolved. The CDR3 is made up of 13 amino acids. The germline V gene has CDR1 SGHRS and CDR2 YFSETQ. The ends were cut back, 4 bases at V and 6 bases at J, with 12 bases in the middle. This chain's CDR3 is CASSPESADTQYF. The CDR3 DNA follows: TGCGCCAGCAGCCCAGAAAGTGCGGATACGCAGTATTTT.